Shown below are 32 T cell receptor beta chains from a single sample sequenced in a study of blood T cell repertoires in COVID-19 (dated by TCRdb to the early 2020s). Library preparation was by the immunoSEQ multiplex PCR assay. TCRdb obtained this table from immuneACCESS and retained in-frame rearrangements with V and J assigned. These tables miss some clones; where compared with another copy, unresolved V genes account for less than half of the shortfall, and the remainder is unexplained. This sample lists about 190,000 clones; 88% were detected once. The leading ten clones occupy 6.2% of the sample. The material sequenced was peripheral blood. These receptors came from a woman aged 40 to 49 who had recovered from COVID-19.

This chain links TRBV7-3 with TRBJ2-1, with 15 bases aligning to TRBD2. The germline gives CDR1 SGHTA, CDR2 FQGTGA. This CDR3 contains 16 residues. J lost 7 bases, V lost 5 bases, and 6 bases had no gene match. CDR3 protein: CASSPGTSGGMNEQFF. CDR3 DNA: TGTGCCAGCAGCCCCGGGACTAGCGGGGGGATGAATGAGCAGTTCTTC.

Note on this clone: The junction departs from germline at one end; a sequencing error may be responsible. V usage is TRBV7-9 and J usage is TRBJ1-2, with a tentative D call TRBD1 (5 bases). This CDR3 spans 14 amino acids. The germline V gene has CDR1 SEHNR and CDR2 FQNEAQ (reference sequence). CDR3 protein: CASSLDAGLYGYTF. In DNA form, the CDR3 reads TGTGCCAGCAGTTTAGACGCGGGGCTCTATGGCTACACCTTC.

The V call is TRBV25-1, the J call TRBJ2-5; 15 bases match TRBD2. The CDR3 runs to 18 residues. CDR1 MGHDK and CDR2 SYGVNS come from the germline V gene. After removal of 3 bases from V and 1 base from J, the junction contained 6 bases not matched to a gene. The DNA for the CDR3 is TGTGCCAGCAGTGACGGACTAGCGGGAGGGCCGGGCCAAGAGACCCAGTACTTC. This gives the protein CASSDGLAGGPGQETQYF.

The chain employs TRBV7-2 and TRBJ1-5, with D hard to call. Per the germline V gene, CDR1 is SGHTA and CDR2 is FQGNSA. The CDR3 length is 18 residues. Trimming cost V 2 bases and J 7 bases, with 24 bases left between them. CDR3 DNA: TGTGCCAGCAGCTTATACCCTAGGGAGGACGTTATGTGGCAGCCCCAGCATTTT. Amino acid sequence: CASSLYPREDVMWQPQHF.

This clone was seen a single time. The rearrangement uses TRBV4-3 and TRBJ1-2; 8 bases map to TRBD1. J lost 6 bases, V lost 1 base, and 4 bases had no gene match. This CDR3 has 14 amino acids. Germline V gene data show CDR1 as LGHNA and CDR2 as YSLEER. CDR3 residues: CASSQARTGNGYTF. For the CDR3, the DNA is TGCGCCAGCAGCCAAGCCCGGACAGGGAATGGCTACACCTTC.

The CDR3 loop is CASSQDIRTDTQYF. The CDR3 DNA reads as TGCGCCAGCAGCCAAGACATCCGCACAGATACGCAGTATTTT. The chain links TRBV4-3 to TRBJ2-3; D unclear. Trimming cost V 0 bases and J 1 base, with 5 bases left between them. Germline CDR1 is LGHNA and CDR2 is YSLEER. This CDR3 region has 14 residues.

This sequence joins TRBV10-3 and TRBJ1-2; possibly TRBD1 for D (6 bases). The CDR3 contains 15 residues. V lost 4 bases and J 2 bases, leaving 14 bases between the germline ends. CDR1 is ENHRY and CDR2 is SYGVKD in the germline V gene. The CDR3, as DNA: TGTGCCATCAGTGGGACCGGGACACCCAACTATGGCTACACCTTC. It encodes CAISGTGTPNYGYTF.

The chain is built from TRBV7-3 and TRBJ1-2; D might be TRBD1 (6 bases). V lost 5 bases and J lost 4, with 11 bases in between. The CDR3 runs 13 residues. The V gene's germline CDR1 is SGHTA and CDR2 FQGTGA. CDR3 nucleotides: TGTGCCAGCAGCCCTGGACAGCTCTATGGCTACACCTTC. Its translation: CASSPGQLYGYTF.

CDR3 bases: TGTGCCAGCGGTGGTCGTGTAGCCTACGAGCAGTACTTC. Its protein product is CASGGRVAYEQYF. The chain links TRBV27 to TRBJ2-7; unclear D gene. V gave up 8 bases and J gave up 2 bases, with 13 bases separating them. Germline V lookup: CDR1 MNHEY, CDR2 SMNVEV (reference sequence). The length of the CDR3 is 13 residues.

V and J are TRBV2 and TRBJ1-2, with 7 bases fitting TRBD1. Unmatched junction bases numbered 10, after V lost 6 bases and J lost 0 bases. This CDR3 has 16 amino acids. The germline V gene encodes CDR1 SNHLY and CDR2 FYNNEI. CDR3 sequence: CASRRQGVLANYGYTF. The CDR3 bases are TGTGCCAGCAGGCGACAGGGTGTTTTGGCTAACTATGGCTACACCTTC.

This chain uses TRBV4-3 with TRBJ1-4; unclear D gene. Deletions cut 1 base from V and 8 bases from J, with 14 bases between. CDR1 LGHNA and CDR2 YSLEER come from the germline V gene. The CDR3 length is 15 residues. CDR3: CASSQVSGVGEKLFF. CDR3 DNA sequence: TGCGCCAGCAGCCAAGTGTCCGGGGTAGGGGAAAAACTGTTTTTT.

The chain couples TRBV10-3 to TRBJ1-1; 8 bases line up with TRBD1. V lost 7 bases to trimming and J lost 5 bases; unmatched junction nucleotides: 6. The CDR3 totals 13 residues. Per germline, CDR1 ENHRY and CDR2 SYGVKD. The CDR3 spells CAITSDRETEAFF. DNA for the CDR3: TGTGCCATCACCTCGGACAGGGAGACTGAAGCTTTCTTT.

This clone was picked up a small number of times. The CDR3 DNA reads TGTGCCAGCTCACCAGAGACAAATACTGGAAACACCATATATTTT. It yields the protein CASSPETNTGNTIYF. The genes are TRBV18 and TRBJ1-3; D unclear. Germline values: CDR1 KGHSH, CDR2 LQKENI. Trimming left V 2 bases short and J 2 bases short, with 10 bases between. CDR3 length equals 15 residues. The full variable domain, in which reference TRBV18 and TRBJ1-3 provide the parts outside the CDR3, is NAGVMQNPRHLVRRRGQEARLRCSPMKGHSHVYWYRQLPEEGLKFMVYLQKENIIDESGMPKERFSAEFPKEGPSILRIQQVVRGDSAAYFCASSPETNTGNTIYFGEGSWLTVV.

The chain is built from TRBV3-1 (or the pseudogene TRBV3-2) and TRBJ1-1; D is undetermined. The CDR3 covers 15 residues. The V end was cut by 0 bases, the J end by 0 bases, with 8 bases between. Germline V gene sequence: CDR1 LGHDT, CDR2 YNNKEL (reference sequence). The CDR3 region is CASSQEIAVNTEAFF. In nucleotides, the CDR3 is TGTGCCAGCAGCCAAGAGATAGCCGTGAACACTGAAGCTTTCTTT.

The genes are TRBV3-1 (or the pseudogene TRBV3-2) and TRBJ2-3, with D possibly TRBD1 on 6 matching bases. V gave up 4 bases and J gave up 1 base, with 9 bases separating them. Germline CDR1 is LGHDT and CDR2 is YNNKEL (reference sequence). The CDR3 consists of 14 residues. This chain's CDR3 is CASSRRTGTDTQYF. The CDR3 region has the DNA TGTGCCAGCAGCCGTCGGACAGGCACAGATACGCAGTATTTT.

The chain joins TRBV5-1 to TRBJ2-5; 11 positions agree with TRBD2. Germline V gene lookup returns CDR1 SGHRS and CDR2 YFSETQ. V dropped 4 bases and J dropped 3; count of bases not matched to a gene: 2. This CDR3 is built from 14 residues. The CDR3 protein is CASSPGLAEETQYF. Here the CDR3 DNA reads TGCGCCAGCAGCCCGGGACTAGCGGAAGAGACCCAGTACTTC. The full variable domain, its missing parts supplied by reference TRBV5-1 and TRBJ2-5, is KAGVTQTPRYLIKTRGQQVTLSCSPISGHRSVSWYQQTPGQGLQFLFEYFSETQRNKGNFPGRFSGRQFSNSRSEMNVSTLELGDSALYLCASSPGLAEETQYFGPGTRLLVL.

The chain couples TRBV11-2 to TRBJ2-7; possibly TRBD2 for D (6 bases). The CDR3 is 15 residues long. Between the trimmed V and J ends, which lost 5 bases and 3 bases, there was a span of 17 bases. Germline assignment: CDR1 SGHAT and CDR2 FQNNGV. The CDR3 nucleotides are TGTGCCAGCAGCCCACGTGGGGGAGCGGGCTACGAGCAGTACTTC. Encoded protein: CASSPRGGAGYEQYF.

The CDR3 reads CASSGQGTGELFF. The CDR3 DNA follows: TGTGCCAGTAGCGGACAGGGGACCGGGGAGCTGTTTTTT. The V call is TRBV19, the J call TRBJ2-2; TRBD1 matches at 9 bases. Trimming took 6 bases from V and 5 from J; bases not matched to a gene: 1. The CDR3 is 13 residues long. Germline loops: CDR1 LNHDA, CDR2 SQIVND (reference sequence).

This clone was counted a single time. The chain has TRBV7-8 and TRBJ2-1, with TRBD2 identical over 11 bases. The CDR3 loop spans 15 amino acids. Losses at the gene ends were 7 bases for V and 4 bases for J; bases not matched to a gene: 6. CDR1 is SGHVS and CDR2 is FQNEAQ in the germline V gene. DNA for the CDR3: TGTGCCAGCACCCCGGGACTAGCGGCTTACAATGAGCAGTTCTTC. Its protein is CASTPGLAAYNEQFF.

This rearrangement joins TRBV7-8 to TRBJ2-3; D is uncertain. The CDR3 has 16 amino acids. Germline CDR1 SGHVS, CDR2 FQNEAQ. The V end lost 2 bases, the J end lost 0 bases, and 12 bases lay between the germline ends. The DNA for the CDR3 is TGTGCCAGCAGCTTAAGTTCGACTGGCAGCACAGATACGCAGTATTTT. Its protein is CASSLSSTGSTDTQYF. Variable domain in full (rest from reference TRBV7-8 and TRBJ2-3): GAGVSQSPRYKVAKRGQDVALRCDPISGHVSLFWYQQALGQGPEFLTYFQNEAQLDKSGLPSDRFFAERPEGSVSTLKIQRTQQEDSAVYLCASSLSSTGSTDTQYFGPGTRLTVL.

V usage is TRBV10-3 and J usage is TRBJ2-1; the match to TRBD2 covers 7 bases. Germline-derived CDR1 and CDR2 are ENHRY and SYGVKD. CDR3 length: 16 residues. V shed 10 bases and J 1 base; nucleotides not matched to a gene: 13. The CDR3 spells CATTRELAQSYNEQFF. CDR3 nucleotides: TGTGCCACTACACGGGAACTAGCGCAGTCCTACAATGAGCAGTTCTTC.

This chain joins TRBV6-2 or TRBV6-3 and TRBJ2-7; a possible D gene is TRBD1 (6 bases). This CDR3 has 12 amino acids. Trimming took off 3 bases at V and 5 bases at J, with 8 bases between the two ends. CDR1 and CDR2 from the germline V gene are MNHEY and SVGEGT. The CDR3 is CASSYWTDEQYF. CDR3 DNA sequence: TGTGCCAGCAGTTATTGGACAGACGAGCAGTACTTC.

The V gene is TRBV6-6, the J gene TRBJ2-1, with 11 bases lining up with TRBD2. Per the germline V gene, CDR1 is MNHNY and CDR2 is SVGAGI (reference sequence). J was trimmed by 9 bases and V by 4 bases; bases with no gene match: 2. The CDR3 loop spans 13 amino acids. CDR3 sequence: CASSSGTSGEQFF. The CDR3, as DNA: TGTGCCAGCAGTTCGGGGACTAGCGGTGAGCAGTTCTTC.

This clone was counted a single time. V is TRBV5-1 and J is TRBJ1-2; perhaps TRBD1 as D (6 bases). Trimming left V 0 bases short and J 11 bases short, with 14 bases between. Germline lookup yields CDR1 SGHRS and CDR2 YFSETQ. CDR3 length equals 13 residues. CDR3 DNA sequence: TGCGCCAGCAGCTTGGTCCCCAGGGGCAGATACACCTTC. This encodes CASSLVPRGRYTF.

This clone has more than one count but fewer than ten. This sequence joins TRBV19 and TRBJ2-1; 8 bases map to TRBD2. J lost 10 bases, V lost 6 bases, and 14 bases had no gene match. CDR1 is LNHDA, CDR2 SQIVND, per germline (reference sequence). This CDR3 is built from 15 residues. The CDR3 loop reads CASSQLAALVGEQFF. The DNA of the CDR3 is TGTGCCAGTAGCCAACTAGCGGCCCTGGTCGGAGAGCAGTTCTTC.

This clone occurred once. CDR3 protein: CASSQEGLANTDTQYF. In DNA form, the CDR3 reads TGCGCCAGCAGCCAAGAGGGGCTAGCGAACACAGATACGCAGTATTTT. The chain uses TRBV4-1 and TRBJ2-3, with D tentatively TRBD2 (6 bases). Germline V CDR1 and CDR2: MGHRA, YSYEKL. Trimming removed 0 bases from V and 2 bases from J, with 12 bases in between. This CDR3 comprises 16 residues.

DNA for the CDR3: TGCAGCGTTGAAAATGCAGGGGACTACGAGCAGTACTTC. This translates into CSVENAGDYEQYF. The chain combines TRBV29-1 with TRBJ2-7; perhaps TRBD1 as D (6 bases). V lost 2 bases to trimming and J lost 3 bases, with 11 bases between them. The CDR3 runs to 13 residues. Germline CDR1 and CDR2: SQVTM and ANQGSEA.

The chain joins TRBV4-3 to TRBJ1-1, with no clear D. V shed 1 base and J shed 5 bases, with 8 bases lying between them. The CDR3 has 13 amino acids. CDR1 is LGHNA, CDR2 YSLEER, per germline. As DNA, the CDR3 is TGCGCCAGCAGCCAAGTGTACCGGACTGAAGCTTTCTTT. Its translation: CASSQVYRTEAFF.

This clone occurred once. The junction does not match germline at one end; this may be a read error. The chain has TRBV28 and TRBJ1-2; D unclear. The CDR3 has 12 residues. Per the germline V gene, CDR1 is MDHEN and CDR2 is SYDVKM. The CDR3 DNA reads as TGTGCCAGCAGTTCCCGGGGTCTCCTGAGGGCCTTC. Protein: CASSSRGLLRAF.

The chain recombines TRBV6-2 or TRBV6-3 with TRBJ2-7; 10 bases are shared with TRBD2. Trimming cost V 2 bases and J 6 bases; bases outside gene matches: 7. Germline V gives CDR1 MNHEY, CDR2 SVGEGT. There are 15 residues in the CDR3. CDR3 sequence (DNA): TGTGCCAGCAGTTACGTAGCGGGAGGCTGGGTCGAGCAGTACTTC. Its protein product is CASSYVAGGWVEQYF.

V and J are TRBV28 and TRBJ2-7; TRBD2 matches 8 bases. The CDR3 loop spans 15 amino acids. Per germline, CDR1 MDHEN and CDR2 SYDVKM. V lost 6 bases, J lost 4 bases, and 11 bases stayed unmatched. The CDR3 sequence is CASSPTSGRAYEQYF. The DNA for the CDR3 is TGTGCCAGCAGCCCCACTAGCGGACGCGCGTACGAGCAGTACTTC.

The V call is TRBV28, the J call TRBJ1-3; D remains ambiguous. Germline CDR1 is MDHEN and CDR2 is SYDVKM. With 5 bases removed from V and 0 bases from J, the gap between germline ends came to 14 bases. This CDR3 contains 16 residues. CDR3 amino acids: CASSEASRLSGNTIYF. For the CDR3, the DNA is TGTGCCAGCAGTGAGGCCAGCCGTCTCTCTGGAAACACCATATATTTT.